This T cell receptor (beta chain) was sequenced in a study of T-cell memory formation after mild COVID-19. About the study: Each donor largely had its own TCR clusters.

Germline V gives CDR1 SGHRS, CDR2 YFSETQ. The trim removed 4 bases at V and 3 bases at J, leaving 8 bases unmatched. The CDR3 consists of 16 residues. TCRdb reprocessed the 5' RACE reads with MiXCR, giving one entry per CDR3 protein. The sample has about 320,000 distinct CDR3 sequences; 13% to 15% are singletons. The receptor was isolated from a man aged 18 to 30 who had mild COVID-19 (a few samples of this study predate the infection). Cell type and time point are not known. The rearrangement links TRBV5-1 to TRBJ1-1, with 11 bases aligning to TRBD1. Sequencing was done on a sample of PBMCs or a T cell subset sorted from them (not recorded which). CDR3 bases: TGCGCCAGCAGCCTCGGGACAGGGGGGTTTCACACTGAAGCTTTCTTT. It yields the protein CASSLGTGGFHTEAFF.